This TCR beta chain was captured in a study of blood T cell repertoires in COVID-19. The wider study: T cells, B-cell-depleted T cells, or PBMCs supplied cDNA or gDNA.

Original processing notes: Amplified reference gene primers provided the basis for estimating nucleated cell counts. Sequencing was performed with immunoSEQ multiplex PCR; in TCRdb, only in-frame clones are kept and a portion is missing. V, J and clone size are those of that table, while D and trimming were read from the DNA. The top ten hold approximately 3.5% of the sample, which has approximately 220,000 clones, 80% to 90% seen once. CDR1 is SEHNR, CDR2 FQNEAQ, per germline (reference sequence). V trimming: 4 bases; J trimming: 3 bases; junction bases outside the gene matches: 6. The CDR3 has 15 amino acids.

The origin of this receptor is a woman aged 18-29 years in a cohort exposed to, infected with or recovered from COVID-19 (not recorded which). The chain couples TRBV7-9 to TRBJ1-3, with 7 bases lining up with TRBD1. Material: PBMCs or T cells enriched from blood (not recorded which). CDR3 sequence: CASSSGQRVGNTIYF. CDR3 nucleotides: TGTGCCAGCAGCTCGGGACAGCGAGTTGGAAACACCATATATTTT.